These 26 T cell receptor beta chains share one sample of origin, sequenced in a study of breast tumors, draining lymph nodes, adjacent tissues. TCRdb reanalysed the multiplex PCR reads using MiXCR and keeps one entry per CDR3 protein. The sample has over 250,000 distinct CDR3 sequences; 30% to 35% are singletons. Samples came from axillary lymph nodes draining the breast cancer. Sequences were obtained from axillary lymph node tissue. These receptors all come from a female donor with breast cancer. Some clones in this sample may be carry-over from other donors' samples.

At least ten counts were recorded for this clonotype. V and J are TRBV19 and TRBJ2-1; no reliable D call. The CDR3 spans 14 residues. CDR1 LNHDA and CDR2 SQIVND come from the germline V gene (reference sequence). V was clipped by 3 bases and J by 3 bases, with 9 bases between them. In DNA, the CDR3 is TGTGCCAGTAGTATTTGGGCGCACTACAATGAGCAGTTCTTC. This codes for CASSIWAHYNEQFF.

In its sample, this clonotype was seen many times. In nucleotides, the CDR3 is TGTGCCAGCAGCCCGGTACAGGGAGGGGGGGAGACCCAGTACTTC. Protein: CASSPVQGGGETQYF. The chain combines TRBV5-5 with TRBJ2-5; D is perhaps TRBD2 (7 bases). Trimming left V 4 bases short and J 5 bases short, with 18 bases between. Germline CDR1 and CDR2: SGHKS and YYEKEE (reference sequence). The CDR3 sequence is 15 residues long.

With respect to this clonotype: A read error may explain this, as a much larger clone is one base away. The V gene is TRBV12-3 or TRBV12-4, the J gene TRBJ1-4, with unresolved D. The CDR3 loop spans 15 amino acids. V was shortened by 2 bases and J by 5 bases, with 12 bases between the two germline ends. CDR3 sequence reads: CASSLRGRGNEKLFF. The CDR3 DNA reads TGTGCCAGCAGTTTAAGAGGCCGGGGAAATGAAAAACTGTTTTTT.

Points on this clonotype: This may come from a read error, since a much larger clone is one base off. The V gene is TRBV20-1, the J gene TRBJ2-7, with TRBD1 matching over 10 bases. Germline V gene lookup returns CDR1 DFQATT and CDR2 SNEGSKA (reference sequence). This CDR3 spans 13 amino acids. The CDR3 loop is CSAGGQGQYGQYF. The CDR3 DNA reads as TGCAGTGCTGGGGGACAGGGGCAGTACGGGCAGTACTTC.

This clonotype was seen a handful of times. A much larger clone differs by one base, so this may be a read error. The CDR3 DNA follows: TGTGCCAGCAGCCATACCTCAGGGGTTCTCGCAGATACGCAGTATTTT. Residues: CASSHTSGVLADTQYF. The gene calls are TRBV14 and TRBJ2-3; possible D gene TRBD1, 6 bases. Germline CDR1 SGHDN, CDR2 FVKESK. The CDR3 contains 16 residues. Trimming left V 3 bases short and J 4 bases short, with 17 bases between.

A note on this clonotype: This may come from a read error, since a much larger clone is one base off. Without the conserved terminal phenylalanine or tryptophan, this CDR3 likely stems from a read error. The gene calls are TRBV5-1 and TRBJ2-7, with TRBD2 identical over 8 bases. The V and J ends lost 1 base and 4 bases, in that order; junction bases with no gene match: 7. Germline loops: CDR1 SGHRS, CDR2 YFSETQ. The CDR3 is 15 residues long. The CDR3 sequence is CASSLSASGLYEQYS. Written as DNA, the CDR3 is TGCGCCAGCAGCTTGAGTGCTAGCGGGTTATACGAGCAGTACTCC.

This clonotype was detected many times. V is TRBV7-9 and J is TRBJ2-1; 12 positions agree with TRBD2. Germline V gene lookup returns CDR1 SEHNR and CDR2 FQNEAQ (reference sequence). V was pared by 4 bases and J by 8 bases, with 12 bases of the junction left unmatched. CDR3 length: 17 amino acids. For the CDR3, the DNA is TGTGCCAGCAGCTCGGCGTTGACTAGCGGGAGTAGGGATGAGCAGTTCTTC. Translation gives CASSSALTSGSRDEQFF. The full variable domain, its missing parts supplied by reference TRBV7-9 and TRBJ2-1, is DTGVSQNPRHKITKRGQNVTFRCDPISEHNRLYWYRQTLGQGPEFLTYFQNEAQLEKSRLLSDRFSAERPKGSFSTLEIQRTEQGDSAMYLCASSSALTSGSRDEQFFGPGTRLTVL.

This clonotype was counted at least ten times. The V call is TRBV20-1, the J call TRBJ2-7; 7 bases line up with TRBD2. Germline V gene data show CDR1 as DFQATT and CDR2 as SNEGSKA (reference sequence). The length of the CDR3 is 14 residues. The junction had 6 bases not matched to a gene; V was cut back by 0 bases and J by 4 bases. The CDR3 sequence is CSARDAAGLYEQYF. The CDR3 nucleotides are TGCAGTGCTAGAGATGCGGCGGGACTATACGAGCAGTACTTC.

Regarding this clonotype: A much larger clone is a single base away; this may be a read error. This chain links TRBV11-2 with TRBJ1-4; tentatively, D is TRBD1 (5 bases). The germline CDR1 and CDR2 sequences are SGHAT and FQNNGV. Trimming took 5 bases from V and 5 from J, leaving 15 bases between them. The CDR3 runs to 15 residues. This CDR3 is CASSPGTGTNEKLFF. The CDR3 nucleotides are TGTGCCAGCAGCCCCGGGACGGGAACAAATGAAAAACTGTTTTTT.

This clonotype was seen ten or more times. The CDR3 protein is CASSLMVDEKLFF. CDR3 bases: TGCGCCAGCAGCTTGATGGTCGATGAAAAACTGTTTTTT. The gene calls are TRBV5-1 and TRBJ1-4, with D uncertain. The germline V gene encodes CDR1 SGHRS and CDR2 YFSETQ. The CDR3 covers 13 residues. Trimming stripped 1 base from V and 6 bases from J, with 7 bases between.

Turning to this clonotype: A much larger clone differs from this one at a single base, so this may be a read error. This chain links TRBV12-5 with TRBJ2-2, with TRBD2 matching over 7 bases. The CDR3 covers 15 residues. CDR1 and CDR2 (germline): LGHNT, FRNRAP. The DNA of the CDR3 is TGTGCTGGTGGTTTGGGACTACTTAACACCGGGGAGCTGTTTTTT. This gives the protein CAGGLGLLNTGELFF.

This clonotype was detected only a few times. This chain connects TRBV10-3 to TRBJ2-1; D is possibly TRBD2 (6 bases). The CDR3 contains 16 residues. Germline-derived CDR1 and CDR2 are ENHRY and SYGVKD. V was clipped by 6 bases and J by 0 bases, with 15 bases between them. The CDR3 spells CAIRVGAGSSYNEQFF. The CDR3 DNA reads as TGTGCCATCAGAGTCGGGGCGGGGAGCTCCTACAATGAGCAGTTCTTC.

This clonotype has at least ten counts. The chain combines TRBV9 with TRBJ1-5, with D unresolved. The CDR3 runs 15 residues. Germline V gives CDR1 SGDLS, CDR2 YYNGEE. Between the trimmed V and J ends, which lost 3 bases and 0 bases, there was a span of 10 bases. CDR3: CASSAGPLSNQPQHF. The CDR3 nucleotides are TGTGCCAGCAGCGCCGGACCGCTTAGCAATCAGCCCCAGCATTTT.

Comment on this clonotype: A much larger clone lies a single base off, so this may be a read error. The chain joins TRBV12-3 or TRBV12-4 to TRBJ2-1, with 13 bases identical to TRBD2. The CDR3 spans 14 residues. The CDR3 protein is CASRWTSGSYERFF. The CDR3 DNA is TGTGCCAGCAGGTGGACTAGCGGGAGCTATGAGCGGTTCTTC.

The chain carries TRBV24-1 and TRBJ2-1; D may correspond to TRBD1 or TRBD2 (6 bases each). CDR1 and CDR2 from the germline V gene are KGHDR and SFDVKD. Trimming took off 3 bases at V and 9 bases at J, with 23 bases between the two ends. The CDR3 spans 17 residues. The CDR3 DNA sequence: TGTGCCACCAGTGATGCTAGGGGGAGGATTGTAGGTGGTGAGCAGTTCTTC. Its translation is CATSDARGRIVGGEQFF.

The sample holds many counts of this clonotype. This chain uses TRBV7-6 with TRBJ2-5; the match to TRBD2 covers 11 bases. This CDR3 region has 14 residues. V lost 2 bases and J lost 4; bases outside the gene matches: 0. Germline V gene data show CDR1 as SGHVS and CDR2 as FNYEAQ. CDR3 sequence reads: CASSLLAGGETQYF. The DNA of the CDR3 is TGTGCCAGCAGCTTACTAGCGGGAGGAGAGACCCAGTACTTC. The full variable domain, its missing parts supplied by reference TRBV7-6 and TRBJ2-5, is GAGVSQSPRYKVTKRGQDVALRCDPISGHVSLYWYRQALGQGPEFLTYFNYEAQQDKSGLPNDRFSAERPEGSISTLTIQRTEQRDSAMYRCASSLLAGGETQYFGPGTRLLVL.

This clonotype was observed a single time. The CDR3 DNA reads TGTGCCAGCACCCAAGGGGGAGTCTCTAATGAAAAACTGTTTTTT. Translated: CASTQGGVSNEKLFF. This chain links TRBV12-3 or TRBV12-4 with TRBJ1-4, with a possible D match to TRBD1 (6 bases). The V and J ends lost 7 bases and 3 bases respectively, with 15 bases between them. This CDR3 is 15 amino acids long.

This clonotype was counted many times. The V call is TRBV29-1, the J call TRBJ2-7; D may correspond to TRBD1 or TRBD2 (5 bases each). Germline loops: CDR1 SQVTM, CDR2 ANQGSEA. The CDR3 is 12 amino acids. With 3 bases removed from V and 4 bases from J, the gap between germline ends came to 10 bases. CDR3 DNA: TGCAGCGTTGATGGGGGAAGTTACGAGCAGTACTTC. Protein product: CSVDGGSYEQYF.

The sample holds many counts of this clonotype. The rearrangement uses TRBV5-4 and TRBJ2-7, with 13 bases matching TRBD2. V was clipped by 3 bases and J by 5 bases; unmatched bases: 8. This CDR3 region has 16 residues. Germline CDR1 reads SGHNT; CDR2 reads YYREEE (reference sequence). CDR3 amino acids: CASSSTSGRALDEQYF. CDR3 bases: TGTGCCAGCAGCTCTACTAGCGGGAGGGCCCTCGACGAGCAGTACTTC.

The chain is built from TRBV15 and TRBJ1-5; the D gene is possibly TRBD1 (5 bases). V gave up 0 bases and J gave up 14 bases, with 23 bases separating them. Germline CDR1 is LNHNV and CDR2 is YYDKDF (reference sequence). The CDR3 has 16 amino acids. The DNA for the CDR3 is TGTGCCACCAGCAGAGATCTTGTGACAGCGGGAGGCCACGAGCATTTT. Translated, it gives CATSRDLVTAGGHEHF.

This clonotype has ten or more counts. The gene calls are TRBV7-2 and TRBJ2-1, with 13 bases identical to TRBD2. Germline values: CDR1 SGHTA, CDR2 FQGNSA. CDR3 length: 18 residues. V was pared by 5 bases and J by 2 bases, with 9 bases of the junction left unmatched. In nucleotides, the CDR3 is TGTGCCAGCAGCCTAGGACTAGCGGGAGCCATAACCTACAATGAGCAGTTCTTC. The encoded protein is CASSLGLAGAITYNEQFF.

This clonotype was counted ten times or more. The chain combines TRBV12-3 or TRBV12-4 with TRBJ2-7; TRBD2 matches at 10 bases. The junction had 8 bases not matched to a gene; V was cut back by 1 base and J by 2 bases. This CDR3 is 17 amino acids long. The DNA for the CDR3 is TGTGCCAGCAGTTTAGGTCTAGCGGGAGCGTCCACCTACGAGCAGTACTTC. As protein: CASSLGLAGASTYEQYF.

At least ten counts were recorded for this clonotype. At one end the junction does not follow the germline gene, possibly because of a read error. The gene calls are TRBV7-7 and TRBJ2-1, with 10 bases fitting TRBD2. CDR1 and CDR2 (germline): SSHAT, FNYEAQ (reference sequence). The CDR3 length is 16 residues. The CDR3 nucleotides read TGTGCTAGCAGCCTCCTAGCGGGAGCCGCCTACAATGAGCAGTTCTTC. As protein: CASSLLAGAAYNEQFF.

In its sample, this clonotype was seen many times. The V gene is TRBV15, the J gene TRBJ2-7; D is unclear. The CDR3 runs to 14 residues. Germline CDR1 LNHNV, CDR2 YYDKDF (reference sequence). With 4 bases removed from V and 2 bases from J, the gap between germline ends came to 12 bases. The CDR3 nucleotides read TGTGCCACCAGCAACCAAGGACGGACCTACGAGCAGTACTTC. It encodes CATSNQGRTYEQYF.

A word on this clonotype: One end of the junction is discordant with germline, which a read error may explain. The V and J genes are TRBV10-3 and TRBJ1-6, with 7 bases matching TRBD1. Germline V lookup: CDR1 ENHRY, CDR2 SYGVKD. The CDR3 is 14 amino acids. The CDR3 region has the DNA TGTGCCACCAGGGGGGACGGGTTTAATTCGCCCCTCCACTTT. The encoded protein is CATRGDGFNSPLHF.

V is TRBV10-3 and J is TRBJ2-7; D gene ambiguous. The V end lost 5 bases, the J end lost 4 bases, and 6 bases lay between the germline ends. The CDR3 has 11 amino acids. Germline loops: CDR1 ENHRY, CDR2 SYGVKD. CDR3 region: CAISPGYEQYF. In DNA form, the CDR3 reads TGTGCCATCAGTCCCGGATACGAGCAGTACTTC.